This TCR beta chain was found in a study of T cells in localized non-small cell lung cancer. Assay: immunoSEQ multiplex PCR; the TCRdb copy retains only in-frame clones and omits some. The sample records fewer than 20,000 clones, 70% to 90% being singletons. Points from the study as a whole: The study sequenced only one region of the tumor. As a result, intratumor heterogeneity could not be excluded and remains possible. Adjacent lung was found to contain a median about 62 of the top 100 tumor clones. Compared with tumor, uninvolved adjacent lung displayed greater T cell clonality, ranking highest overall.

The CDR3 consists of 15 residues. V gave up 7 bases and J gave up 3 bases; unmatched junction bases: 9. The germline gives CDR1 LNHDA, CDR2 SQIVND (reference sequence). This clone was detected only once. Its target is not known. The sequence came from a male donor aged 60 or over with stage I lung adenocarcinoma. Specimen: peripheral blood, collected before any cancer treatment. The chain joins TRBV19 to TRBJ1-5, with TRBD1 matching 7 bases. DNA for the CDR3: TGTGCCAGTATCCCCACCGGGACAGTCAATCAGCCCCAGCATTTT. It specifies CASIPTGTVNQPQHF.